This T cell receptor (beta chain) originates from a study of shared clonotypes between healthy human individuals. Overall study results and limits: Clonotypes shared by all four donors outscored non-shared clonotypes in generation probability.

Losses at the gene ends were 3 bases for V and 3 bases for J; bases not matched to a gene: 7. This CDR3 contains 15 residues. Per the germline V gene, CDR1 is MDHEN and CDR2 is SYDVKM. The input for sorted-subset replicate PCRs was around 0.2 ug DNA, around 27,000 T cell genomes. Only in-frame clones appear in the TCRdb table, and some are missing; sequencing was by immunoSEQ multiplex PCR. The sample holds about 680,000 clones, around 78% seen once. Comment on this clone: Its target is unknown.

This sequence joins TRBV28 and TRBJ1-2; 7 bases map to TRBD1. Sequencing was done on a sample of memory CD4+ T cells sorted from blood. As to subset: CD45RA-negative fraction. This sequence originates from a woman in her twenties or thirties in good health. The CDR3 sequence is CASSFPRTGHYGYTF. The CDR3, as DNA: TGTGCCAGCAGTTTTCCGCGGACAGGACACTATGGCTACACCTTC.